Listed below are T cell receptor beta chains from one sample, sequenced in a study of shared clonotypes between healthy human individuals. Clones were read by immunoSEQ multiplex PCR, and TCRdb kept only the in-frame ones, dropping some. The sample shows 2 million to 2.5 million clones, about 90% of them seen only once. Sequencing was done on a sample of naive CD4+ T cells from PBMCs. The receptors here all came from a man aged 18 to 29 in good health. Some clones in this sample may be carry-over from other donors' samples. CDR3s include the opening cysteine and the closing phenylalanine or tryptophan. D genes are given only for firm matches. Expanded clones get a size class; other rows say once, few or many, or leave the size out.

J gene | D gene | clone size | V gene | CDR3 DNA | CDR3 protein
TRBJ1-4 | . | . | TRBV23-1 | TGCGCCAGCAGTCCTAATGAAAAACTGTTTTTT | CASSPNEKLFF
TRBJ2-2 | . | once | TRBV11-2 | TGTGCCAGCAGCTTAATCGCAGGGCGAACCGGGGAGCTGTTTTTT | CASSLIAGRTGELFF
TRBJ1-2 | . | . | TRBV7-6 | TGTGCCAGCAGCCAGGGAGACTCTAACTATGGCTACACCTTC | CASSQGDSNYGYTF
TRBJ2-7 | . | . | TRBV7-2 | TGTGCCAGCAGCTTATTAGGCAGGGCCTACGAGCAGTACTTC | CASSLLGRAYEQYF
TRBJ1-5 | . | . | TRBV2 | TGTGCCAGCGCAGGGTCGGGCAATCAGCCCCAGCATTTT | CASAGSGNQPQHF
TRBJ2-7 | . | . | TRBV5-1 | TGCGCCAGCAGCTGGGGCCGGGACCTCAACGAGCAGTACTTC | CASSWGRDLNEQYF
TRBJ2-3 | . | . | TRBV30 | TGTGCCTGGAGTGTACGGCCAGCCACAGATACGCAGTATTTT | CAWSVRPATDTQYF
TRBJ2-5 | TRBD1 | . | TRBV5-4 | TGTGCCAGCAGCCTAACAATTGACAGGGCAGAGACCCAGTACTTC | CASSLTIDRAETQYF
TRBJ2-5 | TRBD2 | . | TRBV6-6 | TGTGCCAGCAGCCCCGTAGCGGGAGAGACCCAGTACTTC | CASSPVAGETQYF
TRBJ2-7 | . | once | TRBV6-5 | TGTGCCAGCAGTTACTCGATGGGGAGCTACGAGCAGTACTTC | CASSYSMGSYEQYF
TRBJ2-7 | . | once | TRBV25-1 | TGTGCCAGCGCCCCGGCGGAGTCCCCTTCGGGCGAGCAGTACTTC | CASAPAESPSGEQYF
TRBJ1-1 | . | . | TRBV10-2 | TGCGCCAGCAGCGGAATCATAGGAGCTTTCTTT | CASSGIIGAFF
TRBJ2-5 | . | . | TRBV2 | TGTGCCGGGAACTCCAGGGTTGGGGAGACCCAGTACTTC | CAGNSRVGETQYF
TRBJ2-3 | . | . | TRBV6-6 | TGTGCCAGCAGCACCGGTTTCCTGGACGGTACGCAGTATTTT | CASSTGFLDGTQYF
TRBJ2-6 | . | once | TRBV30 | TGTGCCTGGGCACCGGACCTTTTGGCCAACGTCCTGACTTTC | CAWAPDLLANVLTF
TRBJ2-3 | TRBD1 | once | TRBV7-3 | TGTGCCAGCAGCCTCTTCAGTGGGCAGGGGGCATATACGCAGTATTTT | CASSLFSGQGAYTQYF
TRBJ1-4 | TRBD1 | . | TRBV2 | TGTGCCACCGTACGGGACAGATTGGGAAAACTGTTTTTT | CATVRDRLGKLFF
TRBJ1-5 | TRBD1 | . | TRBV2 | TGTGCCAGCACCCCTCAGGGGGGGGGCGATCAGCCCCAGCATTTT | CASTPQGGGDQPQHF
TRBJ2-7 | . | . | TRBV11-2 | TGTGCCAGCAGCTCCTCCTACTCGGGGCAGATAGGATCCTACGAGCAGTACTTC | CASSSSYSGQIGSYEQYF
TRBJ2-4 | TRBD1 | . | TRBV2 | TGTGCCAGCAGTGAAGCCCCGGGACAGGGCTTCGGAAACATTCAGTACTTC | CASSEAPGQGFGNIQYF
TRBJ1-1 | TRBD1 | few | TRBV7-9 | TGTGCCAGCAGTGTACAGGGGAGAGACACTGAAGCTTTCTTT | CASSVQGRDTEAFF
TRBJ1-1 | . | . | TRBV7-9 | TGTGCCAGCAGCTTGAGAGGCGGGGACACTGAAGCTTTCTTT | CASSLRGGDTEAFF
TRBJ1-2 | . | . | TRBV4-3 | TGCGCCAGCAGCCAAGTTTACTTAGACCCTTATGGCTACACCTTC | CASSQVYLDPYGYTF
TRBJ2-5 | . | once | TRBV27 | TGTGCCAGCAGTTTCCTGGGACAATCCTGGGAGACCCAGTACTTC | CASSFLGQSWETQYF
TRBJ1-1 | . | once | TRBV29-1 | TGCAGCGTTGTAAGACAGTGGAACACTGAAGCTTTCTTT | CSVVRQWNTEAFF
TRBJ1-1 | . | few | TRBV11-3 | TGTGCCAGCAGCTTCCAGGAGAACACTGAAGCTTTCTTT | CASSFQENTEAFF
TRBJ2-3 | . | . | TRBV7-2 | TGTGCCAGCAGCTTAGGTGGTCATCTCACAGATACGCAGTATTTT | CASSLGGHLTDTQYF
TRBJ2-5 | . | . | TRBV5-8 | TGTGCCAGCAGCTTGGAACTAGAAGAGACCCAGTACTTC | CASSLELEETQYF
TRBJ2-3 | . | . | TRBV7-2 | TGTGCCAGCAGCTTAGAAGCCTTCCAGCGGCACCCAGATACGCAGTATTTT | CASSLEAFQRHPDTQYF
TRBJ2-3 | TRBD1 | . | TRBV4-1 | TGCGCCAGCAGCCCAGGACAGGGGGCCGATACGCAGTATTTT | CASSPGQGADTQYF
TRBJ2-5 | . | . | TRBV5-4 | TGTGCCAGCAGCTCTTCGAACAGGGAAGAGACCCAGTACTTC | CASSSSNREETQYF
TRBJ2-7 | . | . | TRBV9 | TGTGCCAGCAGCAGACAAGACGGTGCCTACGGTGAGCAGTACTTC | CASSRQDGAYGEQYF
TRBJ2-3 | . | . | TRBV4-2 | TGTGCCAGCAGCCAAGATTGGCTCTCTACTAGCACAGATACGCAGTATTTT | CASSQDWLSTSTDTQYF
TRBJ2-7 | . | once | TRBV7-3 | TGTGCCAGCAGCTCGCAGCCTATAGTAAGCGAGCAGTACTTC | CASSSQPIVSEQYF
TRBJ1-1 | . | . | TRBV7-8 | TGTGCCAGCAGCACGAGGGGGAACACTGAAGCTTTCTTT | CASSTRGNTEAFF
TRBJ1-2 | . | . | TRBV5-8 | TGTGCCAGCAGCCCAATGACCGTGCGGGGCTACACCTTC | CASSPMTVRGYTF
TRBJ1-4 | . | . | TRBV15 | TGTGCCACCAGCAGAGGGAAGGGGGATGGCAGACAAACAACTAATGAAAAACTGTTTTTT | CATSRGKGDGRQTTNEKLFF
TRBJ2-1 | . | . | TRBV19 | TGTGCCAGTAGTATAGTACAGGGTGGTTGGAATGAGCAGTTCTTC | CASSIVQGGWNEQFF
TRBJ1-4 | . | . | TRBV7-9 | TGTGCCAGCAGCTGGGGAGAGGAAAAACTGTTTTTT | CASSWGEEKLFF
TRBJ2-2 | . | . | TRBV6-5 | TGTGCCAGCAGCCGTACTCCGAACACCGGGGAGCTGTTTTTT | CASSRTPNTGELFF
TRBJ1-4 | . | . | TRBV7-2 | TGTGCCAGCAGCCCGCTCCAGGGTTTTACGCATAATGAAAAACTGTTTTTT | CASSPLQGFTHNEKLFF
TRBJ2-7 | . | . | TRBV18 | TGTGCCAGCTCACCACGATCGGACGAGCAGTACTTC | CASSPRSDEQYF
TRBJ2-1 | TRBD2 | once | TRBV30 | TGTGCCTGGAGTGCCGGACTAGCGGGAGGGGAGCAGTTCTTC | CAWSAGLAGGEQFF
TRBJ2-1 | TRBD2 | once | TRBV27 | TGTGCCAGCAGTTTTTCTAGCGGGAGCTACAATGAGCAGTTCTTC | CASSFSSGSYNEQFF
TRBJ2-1 | . | . | TRBV10-3 | TGTGCCATCAGTGACGGCAGGGGTGGTAATGAGCAGTTCTTC | CAISDGRGGNEQFF
TRBJ2-1 | TRBD1 | . | TRBV6-6 | TGTGCCAGCAGTTACTCAGGGACAGTTTATGAGCAGTTCTTC | CASSYSGTVYEQFF
TRBJ2-1 | . | . | TRBV9 | TGTGCCAGCAGCGTTAACGATGAGCAGTTCTTC | CASSVNDEQFF
TRBJ2-1 | TRBD2 | . | TRBV5-1 | TGCGCCAGCAGCCACCGGGGGGAAGAGCAGTTCTTC | CASSHRGEEQFF
TRBJ2-2 | . | . | TRBV18 | TGTGCCAGCTCACCCCGGACAGCGAACACCGGGGAGCTGTTTTTT | CASSPRTANTGELFF
TRBJ2-7 | TRBD1 | . | TRBV28 | TGTGCCAGCAGCAAACACCAGGGGGCCTACGAGCAGTACTTC | CASSKHQGAYEQYF
TRBJ2-3 | . | . | TRBV5-1 | TGCGCCAGCAGCTTGGGAGGGTCGGGCTTCACAGATACGCAGTATTTT | CASSLGGSGFTDTQYF